The rows below give T cell receptor beta chains drawn from one sample of a study of blood T cell repertoires in COVID-19. Sequencing was performed with immunoSEQ multiplex PCR; in TCRdb, only in-frame clones are kept and a portion is missing. This table holds 300,000 to 400,000 clones, approximately 86% found once. Sequenced sample: peripheral blood. The receptors were gathered from a human donor in a cohort sampled during active COVID-19. CDR3s include the opening cysteine and the closing phenylalanine or tryptophan. The order of the fields is J gene, V gene, clone size, CDR3 length, D gene, CDR3 protein, CDR3 DNA. A D gene is named only where the DNA matches it firmly. Where a row states a size, it is once, few, many or the class of an expanded clone; other rows omit it.

>TRBJ2-7|TRBV19|NA|15|TRBD1
CASSRTPDRVYEQYF
TGTGCCAGTAGCCGAACCCCGGACAGGGTGTACGAGCAGTACTTC
>TRBJ1-6|TRBV19|few|13|NA
CASRRSTGSRLHF
TGTGCCAGTAGAAGATCGACCGGGAGCCGCCTCCACTTT
>TRBJ2-1|TRBV19|once|13|NA
CASRGGGYNEQFF
TGTGCCAGTAGAGGGGGGGGTTACAATGAGCAGTTCTTC
>TRBJ2-3|TRBV28|NA|16|TRBD1
CASSLVGQALLDTQYF
TGTGCCAGCAGTTTGGTGGGACAGGCCCTTTTGGATACGCAGTATTTT
>TRBJ2-5|TRBV7-2|NA|15|NA
CASSLARELQGTQYF
TGTGCCAGCAGCTTAGCGCGAGAGCTACAGGGGACCCAGTACTTC
>TRBJ2-7|TRBV11-2|NA|13|NA
CASTRGFGYEQYF
TGTGCCAGCACTAGGGGGTTCGGGTACGAGCAGTACTTC
>TRBJ1-1|TRBV5-5|few|15|TRBD1
CASSWGTGENTEAFF
TGTGCCAGCAGCTGGGGGACAGGGGAAAACACTGAAGCTTTCTTT
>TRBJ2-7|TRBV28|NA|15|TRBD1
CASKQGVFGSYEQYF
TGTGCCAGCAAACAGGGGGTATTCGGCTCCTACGAGCAGTACTTC
>TRBJ1-6|TRBV2|once|16|NA
CASSEVLGANNSPLHF
TGTGCCAGCAGTGAAGTGTTAGGGGCAAATAATTCACCCCTCCACTTT
>TRBJ2-5|TRBV4-1|NA|17|TRBD2
CASSQGQGLANRETQYF
TGCGCCAGCAGCCAAGGTCAGGGACTAGCGAACCGGGAGACCCAGTACTTC
>TRBJ2-1|TRBV6-5|NA|14|NA
CASSYSLDYNEQFF
TGTGCCAGCAGTTACTCGCTAGACTACAATGAGCAGTTCTTC
>TRBJ1-4|TRBV28|NA|16|NA
CASSTPWTASNEKLFF
TGTGCCAGCAGTACACCCTGGACAGCTTCTAATGAAAAACTGTTTTTT
>TRBJ2-7|TRBV5-1|NA|15|TRBD1
CASSPRQGYTYEQYF
TGCGCCAGCAGCCCCAGACAGGGCTACACCTACGAGCAGTACTTC
>TRBJ2-7|TRBV9|NA|15|TRBD1
CASSVGNRGPYEQYF
TGTGCCAGCAGCGTAGGAAACAGGGGGCCGTACGAGCAGTACTTC
>TRBJ2-7|TRBV2|NA|13|NA
CASSDRVNYEQYF
TGTGCCAGCAGTGACAGGGTAAACTACGAGCAGTACTTC
>TRBJ2-7|TRBV29-1|NA|15|NA
CSVVGLAGDPYEQYF
TGCAGCGTTGTTGGTTTGGCAGGGGATCCCTACGAGCAGTACTTC
>TRBJ1-1|TRBV7-2|NA|12|NA
CASSPSVSEAFF
TGTGCCAGCAGCCCTTCTGTTTCTGAAGCTTTCTTT
>TRBJ1-5|TRBV2|NA|16|TRBD1
CASWGGQGFSNQPQHF
TGTGCCAGCTGGGGGGGACAGGGGTTTTCCAATCAGCCCCAGCATTTT
>TRBJ2-1|TRBV9|NA|15|NA
CASSVGGRNGDEQFF
TGTGCCAGCAGCGTAGGAGGCAGGAACGGGGATGAGCAGTTCTTC
>TRBJ2-3|TRBV11-2|NA|14|TRBD1
CASSLAGGTDTQYF
TGTGCCAGCAGCTTAGCAGGGGGAACAGATACGCAGTATTTT
>TRBJ1-1|TRBV28|NA|13|TRBD1
CASSLPDRGQAFF
TGTGCCAGCAGTTTACCAGACAGGGGCCAAGCTTTCTTT
>TRBJ2-1|TRBV30|NA|17|NA
CAWSSRDFLTGLGEQFF
TGTGCCTGGAGTTCCCGGGACTTCTTAACGGGACTCGGTGAGCAGTTCTTC
>TRBJ2-7|TRBV5-1|NA|16|TRBD2
CASSLVVGGRAYEQYF
TGCGCCAGCAGCTTGGTGGTCGGGGGGAGGGCCTACGAGCAGTACTTC
>TRBJ1-6|TRBV9|NA|15|TRBD1
CASSDEGDRASPLHF
TGTGCCAGCAGCGACGAGGGGGACAGGGCCTCACCCCTCCACTTT
>TRBJ2-1|TRBV14|NA|13|NA
CASSLGHNNEQFF
TGTGCCAGCAGCCTCGGACACAACAATGAGCAGTTCTTC
>TRBJ2-5|TRBV7-7|NA|15|TRBD1
CASSLDRGSQETQYF
TGTGCTAGCAGCCTCGACAGGGGGTCCCAAGAGACCCAGTACTTC
>TRBJ1-1|TRBV7-3|NA|14|NA
CASSLNQGDTEAFF
TGTGCCAGCAGCTTAAACCAGGGCGACACTGAAGCTTTCTTT
>TRBJ1-1|TRBV3-1/TRBV3-2|NA|15|NA
CASSQVEDLNTEAFF
TGTGCCAGCAGCCAAGTGGAGGATTTGAACACTGAAGCTTTCTTT
>TRBJ2-5|TRBV3-1/TRBV3-2|NA|14|NA
CASSHAAGGETQYF
TGTGCCAGCAGCCACGCGGCGGGCGGAGAGACCCAGTACTTC
>TRBJ2-1|TRBV14|once|16|TRBD1
CASSQEDRGPYNEQFF
TGTGCCAGCAGCCAGGAGGACAGGGGACCCTACAATGAGCAGTTCTTC
>TRBJ2-7|TRBV28|NA|12|NA
CASRSGAFEQYF
TGTGCCAGCAGGTCGGGAGCCTTTGAGCAGTACTTC
>TRBJ2-1|TRBV9|NA|15|NA
CASSVGGPLYNEQFF
TGTGCCAGCAGCGTTGGGGGCCCTTTATACAATGAGCAGTTCTTC
>TRBJ1-2|TRBV11-1|NA|15|NA
CASSLVERRNYGYTF
TGTGCCAGCAGCTTGGTTGAGAGGCGGAACTATGGCTACACCTTC
>TRBJ1-4|TRBV4-1|NA|19|NA
CASSQDPLFAGTPNEKLFF
TGCGCCAGCAGCCAAGATCCCTTGTTCGCGGGGACCCCGAATGAAAAACTGTTTTTT
>TRBJ1-1|TRBV6-1|NA|16|NA
CASSDRTAIGYTEAFF
TGTGCCAGCAGTGATCGGACAGCTATCGGGTACACTGAAGCTTTCTTT
>TRBJ1-1|TRBV5-1|NA|14|TRBD1
CASSLRTGSTEAFF
TGCGCCAGCAGCCTAAGGACAGGGAGCACTGAAGCTTTCTTT
>TRBJ2-7|TRBV6-5|NA|13|NA
CASSYGGAREQYF
TGTGCCAGCAGTTACGGGGGGGCGCGGGAGCAGTACTTC
>TRBJ1-3|TRBV2|NA|16|NA
CASSPAGQTTGNTIYF
TGTGCCAGCAGTCCCGCGGGGCAGACTACCGGAAACACCATATATTTT
>TRBJ1-6|TRBV6-6|NA|16|NA
CASSYSTGIDNSPLHF
TGTGCCAGCAGTTACTCGACAGGCATTGATAATTCACCCCTCCACTTT
>TRBJ2-5|TRBV5-1|NA|13|NA
CASSFGLQETQYF
TGCGCCAGCAGCTTCGGACTACAAGAGACCCAGTACTTC
>TRBJ2-3|TRBV2|NA|16|TRBD2
CASSELSGRVTDTQYF
TGTGCCAGCAGTGAACTTAGCGGGAGGGTGACAGATACGCAGTATTTT
>TRBJ2-7|TRBV20-1|NA|14|TRBD1
CSASGTGADYEQYF
TGCAGTGCTAGTGGGACAGGGGCGGACTACGAGCAGTACTTC
>TRBJ2-1|TRBV6-1|NA|18|NA
CASSEALFGRGAGNEQFF
TGTGCCAGCAGTGAAGCGCTTTTTGGCAGGGGGGCGGGTAATGAGCAGTTCTTC
>TRBJ2-7|TRBV2|NA|17|TRBD2
CASSEGLAGPSSYEQYF
TGTGCCAGCAGTGAAGGACTAGCGGGGCCGAGCTCCTACGAGCAGTACTTC
>TRBJ1-5|TRBV19|NA|12|NA
CASSINYQPQHF
TGTGCCAGTAGTATTAATTATCAGCCCCAGCATTTT
>TRBJ2-3|TRBV7-8|NA|15|TRBD1
CASSLGQGPTDTQYF
TGTGCCAGCAGCTTAGGACAGGGGCCCACAGATACGCAGTATTTT
>TRBJ1-5|TRBV15|NA|17|NA
CATSRPAGEGRAQPQHF
TGTGCCACCAGCAGGCCTGCCGGGGAGGGGAGGGCTCAGCCCCAGCATTTT
>TRBJ1-4|TRBV18|NA|14|TRBD1
CASSPGQGTEKLFF
TGTGCCAGCTCACCGGGACAGGGTACTGAAAAACTGTTTTTT
>TRBJ2-1|TRBV10-3|NA|14|TRBD1
CAISDGQGGNEQFF
TGTGCCATCAGTGACGGACAGGGCGGCAATGAGCAGTTCTTC